These 20 T cell receptor beta chains were all obtained from the same sample, sequenced in a study of T cells in Graves' hyperthyroidism and ophthalmopathy. TCR beta CDR3 regions were amplified from RNA. First-round RT-PCR with HTBI primers amplified the TCR CDR3 region. Using its own MiXCR run on the multiplex PCR reads, TCRdb lists one record per CDR3 protein. The sample includes 500,000 to 550,000 distinct CDR3 sequences, nearly 20% seen only once; the top ten take about 45%. Specimen: blood. Receptors originate from a middle-aged man with Graves' ophthalmopathy.

The CDR3 DNA reads TGTGCCAGCAGCTTACGGGGGTCCCCTTCCCACAATGAGCAGTTCTTC. Translated, it gives CASSLRGSPSHNEQFF. V gene TRBV7-9 combines with J gene TRBJ2-1; D perhaps matches TRBD2 (6 bases). CDR3 length: 16 amino acids. Deletions cut 2 bases from V and 5 bases from J, with 16 bases between. Germline CDR1 SEHNR, CDR2 FQNEAQ (reference sequence).

This clonotype was picked up many times. The chain employs TRBV3-1 and TRBJ1-6; D is unresolved. CDR1 LGHDT and CDR2 YNNKEL come from the germline V gene (reference sequence). The CDR3 has 14 residues. V dropped 7 bases and J dropped 9 bases, with 16 bases sitting between them. CDR3 bases: TGTGCCAGCACTCCTGATGGTTGGCGTTCACCCCTCCACTTT. This gives the protein CASTPDGWRSPLHF.

This clonotype was seen many times. V and J are TRBV18 and TRBJ1-4; D unclear. Germline V gene lookup returns CDR1 KGHSH and CDR2 LQKENI. Between the trimmed V and J ends, which lost 0 bases and 3 bases, there was a span of 8 bases. The CDR3 sequence is 15 residues long. The CDR3 sequence: CASSPPSQPNEKLFF. CDR3 DNA sequence: TGTGCCAGCTCACCACCGTCACAACCTAATGAAAAACTGTTTTTT.

At least ten counts were recorded for this clonotype. V usage is TRBV6-1 and J usage is TRBJ2-5; D is uncertain. This CDR3 spans 13 amino acids. V lost 5 bases and J lost 5, with 12 bases in between. The germline gives CDR1 MNHNS, CDR2 SASEGT. In nucleotides, the CDR3 is TGTGCCAGCAGTCCAGGCGAAAGGGAGACCCAGTACTTC. This codes for CASSPGERETQYF.

The chain combines TRBV4-1 with TRBJ1-1; D unclear. This CDR3 is built from 15 residues. Trimming shortened V by 1 base and J by 4 bases, and 13 bases separated the two germline ends. CDR1 and CDR2 (germline): MGHRA, YSYEKL. The DNA of the CDR3 is TGCGCCAGCAGCCAAGCCCCGACGGTCCTCACTGAAGCTTTCTTT. Translated: CASSQAPTVLTEAFF.

In its sample, this clonotype was seen a few times. Lacking the conserved final phenylalanine or tryptophan, this CDR3 likely reflects a read error. DNA for the CDR3: TGTGCCAGCAGTTTAGCACGGACTGAAGCTTTCTCT. Protein: CASSLARTEAFS. V gene TRBV12-3 or TRBV12-4 combines with J gene TRBJ1-1; no clear D. This CDR3 region has 12 residues. With 0 bases removed from V and 5 bases from J, the gap between germline ends came to 4 bases.

In its sample, this clonotype was seen a few times. V gene TRBV11-2 combines with J gene TRBJ2-4; TRBD1 or TRBD2 may be the D gene (5 bases each). Deletions cut 7 bases from V and 1 base from J, with 26 bases between. The CDR3 runs 19 residues. Germline-derived CDR1 and CDR2 are SGHAT and FQNNGV. The DNA for the CDR3 is TGTGCCAGCACCATAACCGGGACCCCCGGAGGAGTGGCCAAAAACATTCAGTACTTC. Protein product: CASTITGTPGGVAKNIQYF.

The rearrangement uses TRBV3-1 and TRBJ1-2, with D tentatively TRBD1 (5 bases). In germline, CDR1 is LGHDT, CDR2 YNNKEL (reference sequence). This CDR3 spans 13 amino acids. Trimming left V 1 base short and J 5 bases short, with 8 bases between. In DNA, the CDR3 is TGTGCCAGCAGCCAAGTTCAGGGATATGGCTACACCTTC. Amino acid sequence: CASSQVQGYGYTF.

This sequence joins TRBV6-1 and TRBJ2-1; D remains ambiguous. Germline V gene data show CDR1 as MNHNS and CDR2 as SASEGT. This CDR3 is 12 amino acids long. V was cut by 7 bases and J by 8 bases, with 12 bases left in between. CDR3 residues: CASMGVGDEQFF. The CDR3 DNA is TGTGCCAGCATGGGTGTGGGTGATGAGCAGTTCTTC.

This clonotype has at least ten counts. The chain joins TRBV11-2 to TRBJ2-6; TRBD1 is a possible D gene (5 bases). The CDR3 is made up of 16 amino acids. The V gene lost 3 bases and the J gene lost 1 base, with 10 bases spanning the gap. Germline assignment: CDR1 SGHAT and CDR2 FQNNGV. The CDR3 DNA follows: TGTGCCAGCAGCTTCCCCGACAGATCTGGGGCCAACGTCCTGACTTTC. Its protein is CASSFPDRSGANVLTF.

In this sample, this clonotype turned up many times. Here the CDR3 DNA reads TGTGCCAGCAGTGGTCGGCAAGAGACCCAGTACTTC. Its translation is CASSGRQETQYF. This chain links TRBV6-1 with TRBJ2-5; D remains ambiguous. Germline V gene lookup returns CDR1 MNHNS and CDR2 SASEGT. The CDR3 totals 12 residues. V was pared by 4 bases and J by 2 bases, with 5 bases between.

The sample holds a few counts of this clonotype. This rearrangement joins TRBV19 to TRBJ2-1; D unresolved. The germline CDR1 and CDR2 sequences are LNHDA and SQIVND (reference sequence). Trimming removed 4 bases from V and 9 bases from J, with 13 bases in between. The CDR3 spans 13 residues. CDR3 sequence (DNA): TGTGCCAGTAGTAGCTCTATAGCTTCTGAGCAGTTCTTC. Protein product: CASSSSIASEQFF.

This clonotype was picked up a small number of times. This chain links TRBV4-1 with TRBJ2-7, with 8 bases fitting TRBD1. V trimming: 2 bases; J trimming: 2 bases; junction bases outside the gene matches: 5. The CDR3 has 15 amino acids. The germline CDR1 and CDR2 sequences are MGHRA and YSYEKL. The CDR3 nucleotides are TGCGCCAGCAGCCAAATAGGACAGGGTGCCTACGAGCAGTACTTC. Translating gives CASSQIGQGAYEQYF.

In this sample, this clonotype turned up a few times. The chain joins TRBV20-1 to TRBJ2-5; the match to TRBD2 covers 7 bases. The CDR3 has 13 amino acids. Germline CDR1 reads DFQATT; CDR2 reads SNEGSKA (reference sequence). After removal of 6 bases from V and 10 bases from J, the junction contained 14 bases not matched to a gene. Here the CDR3 DNA reads TGCAGTGCGCCCGCCCGGGACTACTCGAACCAGTACTTC. Residues: CSAPARDYSNQYF.

The gene calls are TRBV29-1 and TRBJ1-2; 9 positions match TRBD1. Germline V gene lookup returns CDR1 SQVTM and CDR2 ANQGSEA. V was pared by 7 bases and J by 5 bases, with 5 bases of the junction left unmatched. This CDR3 region has 12 residues. For the CDR3, the DNA is TGCAGCGCGGGACAGGGCCAATATGGCTACACCTTC. This gives the protein CSAGQGQYGYTF.

This clonotype occurred a few times. This sequence joins TRBV28 and TRBJ2-5; D is perhaps TRBD1 (6 bases). Germline values: CDR1 MDHEN, CDR2 SYDVKM. This CDR3 has 16 amino acids. Between the trimmed V and J ends, which lost 6 bases and 4 bases, there was a span of 21 bases. CDR3 region: CASSLSGTTSTETQYF. In DNA form, the CDR3 reads TGTGCCAGCAGCTTGTCCGGGACAACCTCTACAGAGACCCAGTACTTC.

This clonotype was seen a few times. The chain employs TRBV7-9 and TRBJ2-3; D tentatively fits TRBD1 or TRBD2 (5 bases each). The CDR3 has 15 amino acids. Germline lookup yields CDR1 SEHNR and CDR2 FQNEAQ (reference sequence). Trimming left V 5 bases short and J 8 bases short, with 20 bases between. The CDR3 protein is CASSPGSGTSGTQYF. CDR3 nucleotide sequence: TGTGCCAGCAGCCCGGGGTCCGGGACCAGTGGTACGCAGTATTTT.

This clonotype occurred a few times. The chain is built from TRBV3-1 and TRBJ2-7; D unclear. Germline V lookup: CDR1 LGHDT, CDR2 YNNKEL (reference sequence). The CDR3 has 15 residues. V lost 0 bases to trimming and J lost 1 base, with 10 bases between them. Here the CDR3 reads CASSQELSPSYEQYF. In DNA, the CDR3 is TGTGCCAGCAGCCAAGAACTATCTCCGTCCTACGAGCAGTACTTC.

The genes are TRBV6-1 and TRBJ1-2; tentative D call: TRBD1 (5 bases). The CDR3 runs to 16 residues. Germline-derived CDR1 and CDR2 are MNHNS and SASEGT. Trimming removed 3 bases from V and 4 bases from J, with 18 bases in between. CDR3 bases: TGTGCCAGCAGTGACGGGGGGTTGGGGGGTACCTATGGCTACACCTTC. This translates into CASSDGGLGGTYGYTF.

At least ten counts were recorded for this clonotype. This chain uses TRBV27 with TRBJ2-3, with D tentatively TRBD2 (6 bases). Trimming left V 5 bases short and J 4 bases short, with 13 bases between. Germline V gene sequence: CDR1 MNHEY, CDR2 SMNVEV (reference sequence). There are 14 residues in the CDR3. In DNA form, the CDR3 reads TGTGCCAGCAGTCAACAACCGGGAGCAGATACGCAGTATTTT. Encoded protein: CASSQQPGADTQYF.